The 11 T cell receptor beta chains listed next were all sequenced from one sample in a study of blood T cell repertoires in COVID-19. Using immunoSEQ multiplex PCR, the repertoire was profiled, and TCRdb retains in-frame clones only, with some absent. The repertoire holds around 15,000 clones, with 76% as singletons. Sequencing was carried out using peripheral blood. All receptors derive from a man in his sixties or seventies with active or convalescent COVID-19.

The chain combines TRBV20-1 with TRBJ1-3; D unclear. The CDR3 covers 12 residues. The ends were cut back, 3 bases at V and 4 bases at J, with 7 bases in the middle. Germline CDR1 DFQATT, CDR2 SNEGSKA (reference sequence). CDR3 in DNA: TGCAGTGCTAGTGTGAGGGGAAACACCATATATTTT. As protein: CSASVRGNTIYF.

This clone occurred once. The V and J genes are TRBV10-2 and TRBJ1-5; 7 bases line up with TRBD1. This CDR3 has 15 amino acids. V lost 0 bases, J lost 4 bases, and 3 bases stayed unmatched. Germline loops: CDR1 WSHSY, CDR2 SAAADI. The CDR3 bases are TGCGCCAGCAGTGAGTCGCGCAGGGGGAATCAGCCCCAGCATTTT. Translating gives CASSESRRGNQPQHF.

The V and J genes are TRBV11-2 and TRBJ2-1, with 14 bases lining up with TRBD2. The CDR3 is 17 residues long. The J segment lost 10 bases and the V segment lost 4 bases, leaving 12 bases of the junction unmatched. Germline V gives CDR1 SGHAT, CDR2 FQNNGV. CDR3 bases: TGTGCCAGCAGCTGGTACGGGACTAGCGGGAGAATGAGGGAGCAGTTCTTC. Its protein is CASSWYGTSGRMREQFF.

The gene calls are TRBV9 and TRBJ1-3; D gene uncertain. The CDR3 is made up of 14 amino acids. Per the germline V gene, CDR1 is SGDLS and CDR2 is YYNGEE. V was trimmed by 0 bases and J by 4 bases, leaving 8 bases between them. CDR3 residues: CASSVGGNGNTIYF. DNA of the CDR3: TGTGCCAGCAGCGTAGGAGGGAACGGAAACACCATATATTTT.

This sequence joins TRBV18 and TRBJ2-7; a weak D match, TRBD2 (7 bases). This CDR3 contains 14 residues. Germline V gene lookup returns CDR1 KGHSH and CDR2 LQKENI. V was pared by 3 bases and J by 6 bases, with 15 bases between. The CDR3 protein is CASSPGAGDSEQYF. The CDR3 coding sequence is TGTGCCAGCTCACCGGGGGCGGGAGACTCCGAGCAGTACTTC.

This rearrangement joins TRBV2 to TRBJ2-5; D possibly corresponds to TRBD2 (7 bases). Looked up from germline, CDR1 is SNHLY and CDR2 is FYNNEI. Trimming left V 6 bases short and J 0 bases short, with 14 bases between. This CDR3 spans 15 amino acids. The CDR3 DNA reads TGTGCCAGCAGCGGGGGGCTAACACACCAAGAGACCCAGTACTTC. This gives the protein CASSGGLTHQETQYF.

The CDR3: CASSPSGQGAFSFF. CDR3 nucleotides: TGCGCCAGCAGTCCAAGCGGCCAGGGGGCGTTTTCGTTCTTC. The chain combines TRBV4-1 with TRBJ2-1, with TRBD1 identical over 8 bases. V dropped 6 bases and J dropped 15; count of bases not matched to a gene: 16. CDR3 length: 14 residues. In germline, CDR1 is MGHRA, CDR2 YSYEKL.

This clone ranks as medium-sized. The chain is built from TRBV4-3 and TRBJ2-5; D possibly corresponds to TRBD2 (6 bases). V lost 4 bases and J lost 4, with 16 bases in between. The length of the CDR3 is 15 residues. Germline CDR1 and CDR2: LGHNA and YSLEER. CDR3 loop: CASSRTIEGGETQYF. The CDR3 bases are TGCGCCAGCAGCCGGACTATCGAAGGTGGAGAGACCCAGTACTTC.

This clone is a singleton in its sample. V and J are TRBV24-1 and TRBJ2-1; D is perhaps TRBD2 (5 bases). Germline V gene data show CDR1 as KGHDR and CDR2 as SFDVKD. V was shortened by 0 bases and J by 0 bases, with 8 bases between the two germline ends. This CDR3 has 16 amino acids. CDR3 DNA: TGTGCCACCAGTGATTTGGTAGGGAGCTCCTACAATGAGCAGTTCTTC. Protein product: CATSDLVGSSYNEQFF.

This chain joins TRBV2 and TRBJ1-1, with 7 positions matching TRBD1. The CDR3 length is 14 residues. Germline CDR1 SNHLY, CDR2 FYNNEI. The V and J ends lost 4 bases and 6 bases, in that order; junction bases with no gene match: 8. Written as DNA, the CDR3 is TGTGCCAGCAGTGGTAAGACAGGGCCGTCTGAAGCTTTCTTT. Protein: CASSGKTGPSEAFF.

The chain uses TRBV7-2 and TRBJ2-3; TRBD1 agrees at 7 bases. Trimming took 5 bases from V and 2 from J; bases not matched to a gene: 13. Germline CDR1 and CDR2: SGHTA and FQGNSA. The CDR3 spans 17 residues. The chain's CDR3 is CASSARQGRGFTDTQYF. The CDR3 DNA reads as TGTGCCAGCAGCGCACGACAGGGAAGGGGTTTCACAGATACGCAGTATTTT.